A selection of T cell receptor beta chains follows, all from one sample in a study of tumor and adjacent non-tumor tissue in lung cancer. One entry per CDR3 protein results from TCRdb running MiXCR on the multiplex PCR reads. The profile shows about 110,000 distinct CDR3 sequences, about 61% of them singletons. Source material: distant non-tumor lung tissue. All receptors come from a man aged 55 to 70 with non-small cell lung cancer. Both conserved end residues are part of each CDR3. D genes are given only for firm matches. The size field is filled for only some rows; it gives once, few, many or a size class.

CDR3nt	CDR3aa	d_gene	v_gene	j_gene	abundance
TGTGCTAACACCCCGGACAGAAGCTCTGGGGCCAACGTCCTGACTTTC	CANTPDRSSGANVLTF	.	TRBV12-3/TRBV12-4	TRBJ2-6	.
TGTGCCAGCAGCCCCACGCGCAGTGACAATGAGCAGTTCTTT	CASSPTRSDNEQFF	.	TRBV4-2	TRBJ2-1	.
TGTGCCAGCGGCCAAGAAGGACAGGGGGGCGATACCCAGTACTTC	CASGQEGQGGDTQYF	TRBD1	TRBV4-2	TRBJ2-5	.
TGTGCCAGCAGAGACGAAGGGGGTCTAGCCAAAAACATTCAGTACTTC	CASRDEGGLAKNIQYF	.	TRBV11-2	TRBJ2-4	.
TGTGCCAGCAGCTTATTCGGGGGCGCTGACTCCTACGAGCAGTACTTC	CASSLFGGADSYEQYF	.	TRBV7-9	TRBJ2-7	.
TGTGCCAGCTGCTCTGGCGCCACAGATACGCAGTATTTC	CASCSGATDTQYF	.	TRBV11-3	TRBJ2-3	.
TGTGCCACCTGTGATTTTAGGTCAGGGGATCACAAAGAGCAGTTCTTC	CATCDFRSGDHKEQFF	.	TRBV24-1	TRBJ2-1	.
TGTGCCAGCAGCTTAAATGCAGACCCGAACACTGAAGCTTTCTTT	CASSLNADPNTEAFF	.	TRBV7-9	TRBJ1-1	.
TGTGCCAGTAGTATGGAGACAGGGATCTACAATGAGCAGTTCTTC	CASSMETGIYNEQFF	TRBD1	TRBV19	TRBJ2-1	.
TGTGCCAGCAGCTGGAGGGGGTCTAGCGGGGGCCCTAGCACATATACGCAGTATTTT	CASSWRGSSGGPSTYTQYF	TRBD2	TRBV5-6	TRBJ2-3	.
TGTGCCAGCAGACTAGTGGGGGGCCCCACAGATACGCAGTATTTT	CASRLVGGPTDTQYF	.	TRBV12-3/TRBV12-4	TRBJ2-3	.
TGTGCCAGCAGTGAATCCGGACAGGGGGCCGGCTACACCTTC	CASSESGQGAGYTF	TRBD1	TRBV25-1	TRBJ1-2	few
TGCGCCAGCAGCCGGACTAGCGGGGGGATAGATACGCAGTATTTT	CASSRTSGGIDTQYF	TRBD2	TRBV4-1	TRBJ2-3	.
TGTGCCAGCAGTTACGGACAGGGGTCGTCCTACGAGCAGTACTTC	CASSYGQGSSYEQYF	TRBD1	TRBV6-5	TRBJ2-7	many
TGTGCCAACAGCCATACCGGGACTAGTACCCACGAGCAGTACTTC	CANSHTGTSTHEQYF	TRBD2	TRBV4-2	TRBJ2-7	.
TGTGCCAGCAGTAACATGATCATAGGACAGGGGGCTAACTATGGCTACACCTTC	CASSNMIIGQGANYGYTF	TRBD1	TRBV6-6	TRBJ1-2	.
TGTGCCAGCAGAGAGCGGGAGGGCACTGAAGCTTTCTTT	CASREREGTEAFF	.	TRBV2	TRBJ1-1	.
TGTGCCAGCAGTGGACTAAGCTCTGGGGCCAACGTCCTGACTTTC	CASSGLSSGANVLTF	.	TRBV6-1	TRBJ2-6	many
TGTGCCAGCAGTTTGATGTCGGCTAGCCTGACGTACGAGCAGTACTTC	CASSLMSASLTYEQYF	.	TRBV28	TRBJ2-7	.
TGTGCCAGCAGTGAACGGACTAGCGGGGTTGCGAATGAGCAGTTCTTC	CASSERTSGVANEQFF	TRBD2	TRBV2	TRBJ2-1	.
TGTGCCAGCAGCTCGGACAGGGGGCTTACTGAAGCTTTCTTT	CASSSDRGLTEAFF	TRBD1	TRBV7-8	TRBJ1-1	many
TGTGCCAGCAGCGCCGGACATTTGGGGAACACTGAAGCTTTCTTT	CASSAGHLGNTEAFF	.	TRBV9	TRBJ1-1	.